The clone carrying this T cell receptor beta chain was seen just once. This sample is part of a study of T cell responses to AZD1222 COVID-19 vaccine. The repertoire was sequenced with immunoSEQ multiplex PCR; TCRdb's copy has only in-frame clones and lacks some. The sample yields some 92,000 clones, around 90% seen once. The sequences come from peripheral blood, collected on day 0 of AZD1222 vaccination. The TCR comes from an adult in good health.

CDR3: CASSYGGNQPQHF. Written as DNA, the CDR3 is TGTGCCAGCAGTTACGGAGGGAATCAGCCCCAGCATTTT. J is TRBJ1-5 and V is TRBV6-5; D is unclear. Between the trimmed V and J ends, which lost 2 bases and 4 bases, there was a span of 6 bases. Germline CDR1 is MNHEY and CDR2 is SVGAGI. This CDR3 region has 13 residues.